The rows below give T cell receptor beta chains drawn from one sample of a study of shared clonotypes between healthy human individuals. TCRdb's copy holds only in-frame clones and misses some; the assay was immunoSEQ multiplex PCR. The repertoire holds about 2 million clones, with around 96% as singletons. Specimen: naive CD8+ T cells sorted from blood. All receptors derive from a young man in good health. The CDR3 runs from the conserved cysteine through the conserved F or W. The D gene is left open where the match is weak. Size is stated for part of the rows, as once, few or many counts, or as a class when the clone is expanded.

NA,TRBV30,TRBJ1-1,NA,CAGGGISMNTEAFF,TGTGCCGGGGGCGGGATATCCATGAACACTGAAGCTTTCTTT
NA,TRBV2,TRBJ2-1,TRBD2,CASSDLLAGVYNEQFF,TGTGCCAGCAGTGATCTCCTAGCGGGAGTCTACAATGAGCAGTTCTTC
NA,TRBV9,TRBJ2-2,NA,CASSVTGGPGELFF,TGTGCCAGCAGCGTAACCGGTGGTCCCGGGGAGCTGTTTTTT
NA,TRBV13,TRBJ2-7,NA,CASSLKQQGYEQYF,TGTGCCAGCAGCTTAAAGCAGCAGGGATACGAGCAGTACTTC
NA,TRBV28,TRBJ2-5,NA,CASSLMMGGPEETQYF,TGTGCCAGCAGTTTAATGATGGGGGGGCCGGAGGAGACCCAGTACTTC
NA,TRBV28,TRBJ2-3,NA,CASSFGWGDTQYF,TGTGCCAGCAGTTTCGGGTGGGGGGATACGCAGTATTTT
NA,TRBV5-5,TRBJ1-1,NA,CASSWGHDTEAFF,TGTGCCAGCAGCTGGGGACACGACACTGAAGCTTTCTTT
NA,TRBV11-2,TRBJ2-4,TRBD2,CASSPEVARSGGNIQYF,TGTGCCAGCAGCCCCGAGGTAGCTCGCTCCGGGGGGAACATTCAGTACTTC
NA,TRBV9,TRBJ1-4,NA,CASSVGSNEKLFF,TGTGCCAGCAGCGTAGGGTCTAATGAAAAACTGTTTTTT
NA,TRBV6-5,TRBJ2-7,TRBD1,CASSYSDRGPYEQYF,TGTGCCAGCAGTTACTCGGACAGGGGCCCCTACGAGCAGTACTTC
NA,TRBV13,TRBJ2-3,NA,CASSPKDTDTQYF,TGTGCCAGCAGCCCTAAAGACACAGATACGCAGTATTTT
once,TRBV27,TRBJ1-2,NA,CASSLGSYYGYTF,TGTGCCAGCAGTTTGGGATCGTACTATGGCTACACCTTC
once,TRBV7-6,TRBJ1-1,NA,CASSLASWVVGTEAFF,TGTGCCAGCAGCTTAGCCTCGTGGGTAGTTGGGACTGAAGCTTTCTTT
once,TRBV18,TRBJ2-1,NA,CASSPDGGPDSDEQFF,TGTGCCAGCTCACCCGACGGAGGCCCGGATAGCGATGAGCAGTTCTTC
once,TRBV7-2,TRBJ2-7,NA,CASSLSAEYEQYF,TGTGCCAGCAGCTTATCCGCCGAATACGAGCAGTACTTC
NA,TRBV9,TRBJ1-1,NA,CASSEGPLEAFF,TGTGCCAGCAGCGAGGGCCCCCTTGAAGCTTTCTTT
NA,TRBV29-1,TRBJ2-5,TRBD2,CSGGAGFQETQYF,TGCAGCGGGGGAGCGGGGTTCCAAGAGACCCAGTACTTC
once,TRBV28,TRBJ2-7,TRBD2,CASSLSLAGVSNENEQYF,TGTGCCAGCAGTTTGTCGCTAGCGGGGGTAAGCAATGAGAACGAGCAGTACTTC
once,TRBV27,TRBJ2-3,NA,CASSSTGEGYTDTQYF,TGTGCCAGCAGTTCTACAGGGGAGGGATACACAGATACGCAGTATTTT
NA,TRBV19,TRBJ1-6,NA,CASNMETGVGLGYNSPLHF,TGTGCCAGTAACATGGAAACGGGCGTAGGGCTCGGTTATAATTCACCCCTCCACTTT
NA,TRBV5-4,TRBJ2-4,TRBD2,CASSEGLADDKNIQYF,TGTGCCAGCAGCGAGGGACTAGCGGACGATAAAAACATTCAGTACTTC
NA,TRBV6-5,TRBJ2-1,TRBD2,CASSYSPSGVYNEQFF,TGTGCCAGCAGTTACTCTCCTAGCGGGGTCTACAATGAGCAGTTCTTC
NA,TRBV15,TRBJ1-4,NA,CATSSDSSNEKLFF,TGTGCCACCAGCAGTGACAGCTCTAATGAAAAACTGTTTTTT
few,TRBV2,TRBJ2-2,NA,CASRALGITGELFF,TGTGCCAGCAGGGCCCTAGGGATCACCGGGGAGCTGTTTTTT
NA,TRBV7-9,TRBJ2-7,NA,CASSLRTGAYEQYF,TGTGCCAGCAGCTTACGCACAGGAGCCTACGAGCAGTACTTC
NA,TRBV7-8,TRBJ2-5,NA,CASSRGDDVETQYF,TGTGCCAGCAGCAGGGGGGATGACGTGGAGACCCAGTACTTC
NA,TRBV5-1,TRBJ2-3,TRBD2,CASTGVLAGADTQYF,TGCGCCAGCACCGGAGTACTAGCGGGTGCAGATACGCAGTATTTT
NA,TRBV28,TRBJ1-4,TRBD1,CASSFTGTEGEKLFF,TGTGCCAGCAGTTTTACTGGGACAGAAGGAGAAAAACTGTTTTTT
once,TRBV25-1,TRBJ2-7,NA,CASSLQGWDGEQYF,TGTGCCAGCAGTTTACAGGGTTGGGATGGCGAGCAGTACTTC
once,TRBV28,TRBJ2-7,NA,CASSSINTDGTFEQYF,TGTGCCAGCAGTTCAATAAATACCGACGGGACGTTCGAGCAGTACTTC
once,TRBV28,TRBJ1-5,NA,CASSLFYSPNENQPQHF,TGTGCCAGCAGTTTATTTTACAGCCCTAATGAGAATCAGCCCCAGCATTTT
NA,TRBV14,TRBJ2-5,TRBD2,CASSQVPTSEEETQYF,TGTGCCAGCAGCCAAGTCCCTACTAGCGAAGAAGAGACCCAGTACTTC
NA,TRBV2,TRBJ1-2,NA,CASSERVRYGYTF,TGTGCCAGCAGTGAAAGGGTTCGGTATGGCTACACCTTC
NA,TRBV6-5,TRBJ2-3,TRBD2,CASRSGLFTDTQYF,TGTGCCAGCAGGTCGGGACTATTCACAGATACGCAGTATTTT
NA,TRBV6-5,TRBJ2-7,NA,CASSFGGEAYEQYF,TGTGCCAGCAGTTTCGGAGGGGAAGCCTACGAGCAGTACTTC
once,TRBV9,TRBJ2-2,NA,CASSVEGLEGELFF,TGTGCCAGCAGCGTAGAGGGGTTAGAGGGGGAGCTGTTTTTT
NA,TRBV2,TRBJ2-1,NA,CASTGVLSYNEQFF,TGTGCCAGCACAGGGGTTCTCTCCTACAATGAGCAGTTCTTC
NA,TRBV9,TRBJ1-2,TRBD1,CASSVGTGGEKFDYGYTF,TGTGCCAGCAGCGTAGGGACAGGGGGTGAGAAGTTCGACTATGGCTACACCTTC
NA,TRBV10-3,TRBJ2-1,TRBD2,CAISPALAGGTDQSFDEQFF,TGTGCCATCAGTCCAGCCCTAGCGGGGGGCACAGACCAATCTTTCGATGAGCAGTTCTTC